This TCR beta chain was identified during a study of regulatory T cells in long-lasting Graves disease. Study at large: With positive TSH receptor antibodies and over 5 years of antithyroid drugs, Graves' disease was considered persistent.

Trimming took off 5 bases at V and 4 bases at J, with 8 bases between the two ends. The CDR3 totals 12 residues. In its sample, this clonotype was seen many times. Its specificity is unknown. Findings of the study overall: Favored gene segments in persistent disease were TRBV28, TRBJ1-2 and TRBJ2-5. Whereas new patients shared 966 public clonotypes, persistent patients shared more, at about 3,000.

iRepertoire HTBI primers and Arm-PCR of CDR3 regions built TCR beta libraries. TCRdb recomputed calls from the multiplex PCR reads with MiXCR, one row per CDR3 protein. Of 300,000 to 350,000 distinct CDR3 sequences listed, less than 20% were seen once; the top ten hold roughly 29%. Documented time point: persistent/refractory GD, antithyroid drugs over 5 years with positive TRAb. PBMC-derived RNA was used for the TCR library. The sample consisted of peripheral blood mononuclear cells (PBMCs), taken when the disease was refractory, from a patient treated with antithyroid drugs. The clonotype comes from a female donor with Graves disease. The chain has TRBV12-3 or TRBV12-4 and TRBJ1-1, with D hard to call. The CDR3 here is CASSRESTEAFF. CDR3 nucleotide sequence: TGTGCCAGCAGTCGAGAATCCACTGAAGCTTTCTTT.